Listed below are T cell receptor beta chains from one sample, sequenced in a study of cytomegalovirus exposure and HLA in healthy donors. Assay: immunoSEQ multiplex PCR; the TCRdb copy retains only in-frame clones and omits some. The sample has around 100,000 clones, 79% seen once. The sample comprised PBMCs. The receptors were gathered from a female donor in good health and CMV-seropositive. Each CDR3 is given with its conserved first and last residue. A D gene is named only where the DNA matches it firmly. The size of a clone is reported for some rows only, either as once, few or many, or as a class for expanded clones.

size: -
J: TRBJ2-1
D: TRBD2
V: TRBV14
DNA: TGTGCCAGCAGCCTTGGGCTACTAGCGGGGGATGAGCAGTTCTTC
CDR3: CASSLGLLAGDEQFF

size: -
J: TRBJ2-1
D: TRBD1
V: TRBV7-6
DNA: TGTGCCAGCAGCTTAGGGCAGGGGGTGATTAATGAGCAGTTCTTC
CDR3: CASSLGQGVINEQFF

size: -
J: TRBJ1-3
D: -
V: TRBV9
DNA: TGTGCCAGCAGCGTAGACCGACTGTTCTCTGGAAACACCATATATTTT
CDR3: CASSVDRLFSGNTIYF

size: few
J: TRBJ1-2
D: TRBD1
V: TRBV2
DNA: TGTGCCAGCAGCGTTCAGGGGGCGCGGGATGTCGGCGGCTACACCTTC
CDR3: CASSVQGARDVGGYTF

size: -
J: TRBJ1-1
D: -
V: TRBV27
DNA: TGTGCCAGCAGTGACACCAGGGGGAACACTGAAGCTTTCTTT
CDR3: CASSDTRGNTEAFF

size: -
J: TRBJ1-1
D: -
V: TRBV20-1
DNA: TGCAGTGCTCCGGGAGGTACGGGGGCTTTCTTT
CDR3: CSAPGGTGAFF

size: -
J: TRBJ2-5
D: -
V: TRBV28
DNA: TGTGCCAGCAGTATAGGAGGCAGGCTCTCCCAAGAGACCCAGTACTTC
CDR3: CASSIGGRLSQETQYF

size: -
J: TRBJ2-6
D: -
V: TRBV27
DNA: TGTGCCAGCAGTTCCCCAGGCTCTGGGGCCAACGTCCTGACTTTC
CDR3: CASSSPGSGANVLTF

size: -
J: TRBJ2-3
D: -
V: TRBV9
DNA: TGTGCCAGCAGCGCACTAGTGGGACTCCAGTCAGGGAGCACAGATACGCAGTATTTT
CDR3: CASSALVGLQSGSTDTQYF

size: -
J: TRBJ2-2
D: -
V: TRBV19
DNA: TGTGCCAGTAGGAGGGACAAGAACACCGGGGAGCTGTTTTTT
CDR3: CASRRDKNTGELFF

size: -
J: TRBJ2-2
D: TRBD2
V: TRBV6-1
DNA: TGTGCCAGCAGTGTGGGACTAGCTTCGAACACCGGGGAGCTGTTTTTT
CDR3: CASSVGLASNTGELFF

size: -
J: TRBJ2-7
D: -
V: TRBV5-8
DNA: TGTGCCAGCAGCTTGTTCGGCGGGATTAGCGAGCAGTACTTC
CDR3: CASSLFGGISEQYF

size: -
J: TRBJ2-1
D: -
V: TRBV29-1
DNA: TGCACCTCCTCACTAGCAGGAGGGGAGCAGTTCTTC
CDR3: CTSSLAGGEQFF

size: -
J: TRBJ1-1
D: -
V: TRBV10-3
DNA: TGTGCCATCAGACGGGGAGGGATAGAGAACACTGAAGCTTTCTTT
CDR3: CAIRRGGIENTEAFF

size: -
J: TRBJ2-3
D: -
V: TRBV18
DNA: TGTGCCAGCTCACTGTTGAGCGGGCGCCCAGATACGCAGTATTTT
CDR3: CASSLLSGRPDTQYF

size: -
J: TRBJ2-1
D: TRBD2
V: TRBV4-1
DNA: TGCGCCAGCAGCCTTCGGGAGGGGTCCTACAATGAGCAGTTCTTC
CDR3: CASSLREGSYNEQFF

size: -
J: TRBJ2-6
D: -
V: TRBV27
DNA: TGTGCCAGCAGTTTACGGTGGGGGCATGGGGCCAACGTCCTGACTTTC
CDR3: CASSLRWGHGANVLTF

size: -
J: TRBJ2-7
D: TRBD2
V: TRBV30
DNA: TGTGCCTGGACCATAGCGGGTAGCTCCTACGAGCAGTACTTC
CDR3: CAWTIAGSSYEQYF

size: -
J: TRBJ2-1
D: TRBD1
V: TRBV25-1
DNA: TGTGCCAGCAGTGCAACCGGGACAGGGTCGTACAATGAGCAGTTCTTC
CDR3: CASSATGTGSYNEQFF

size: once
J: TRBJ1-5
D: -
V: TRBV10-2
DNA: TGCGCCAGCAGTGAGTCGAGAGCTAATCAGCCCCAGCATTTT
CDR3: CASSESRANQPQHF

size: -
J: TRBJ2-7
D: -
V: TRBV4-3
DNA: TGCGCCAGCAGCCGGAAGACATCGAGCTCCTACGAGCAGTACTTC
CDR3: CASSRKTSSSYEQYF

size: -
J: TRBJ2-3
D: -
V: TRBV7-2
DNA: TGTGCCAGCAGCCCCTATACAGATACGCAGTATTTT
CDR3: CASSPYTDTQYF

size: few
J: TRBJ1-1
D: -
V: TRBV19
DNA: TGTGCCAGTAGTATGTACACGAACACTGAAGCTTTCTTT
CDR3: CASSMYTNTEAFF

size: -
J: TRBJ1-5
D: -
V: TRBV19
DNA: TGTGCCAGTAGTATAGCGGAGGAGGTACAGCCCCAGCATTTT
CDR3: CASSIAEEVQPQHF

size: -
J: TRBJ1-2
D: -
V: TRBV29-1
DNA: TGCAGCGTTGAAGGGAACCGGGGCTATGGCTACACCTTC
CDR3: CSVEGNRGYGYTF

size: -
J: TRBJ2-7
D: -
V: TRBV19
DNA: TGTGCCAGTAGCCTCAGGGGTGGCAGTTCCTCCTACGAGCAGTACTTC
CDR3: CASSLRGGSSSYEQYF

size: -
J: TRBJ2-7
D: TRBD1
V: TRBV7-2
DNA: TGTGCCAGCAGGGACAGGGTTACGGGGGAGCAGTACTTC
CDR3: CASRDRVTGEQYF